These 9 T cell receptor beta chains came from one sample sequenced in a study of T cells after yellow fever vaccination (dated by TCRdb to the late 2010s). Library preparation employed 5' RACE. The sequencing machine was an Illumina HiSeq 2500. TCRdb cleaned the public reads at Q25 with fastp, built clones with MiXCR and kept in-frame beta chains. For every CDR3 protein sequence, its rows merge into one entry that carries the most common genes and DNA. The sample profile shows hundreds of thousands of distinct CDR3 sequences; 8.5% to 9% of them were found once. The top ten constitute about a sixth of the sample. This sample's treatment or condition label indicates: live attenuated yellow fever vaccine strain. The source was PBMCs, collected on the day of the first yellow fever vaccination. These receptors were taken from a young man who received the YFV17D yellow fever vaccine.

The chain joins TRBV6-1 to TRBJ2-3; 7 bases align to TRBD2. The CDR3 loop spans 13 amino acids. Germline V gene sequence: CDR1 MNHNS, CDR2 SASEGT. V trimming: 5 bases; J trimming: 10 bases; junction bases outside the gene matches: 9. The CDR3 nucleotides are TGTGCCAGCAGTCCGGGACTATTTTACGCGCAGTATTTT. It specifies CASSPGLFYAQYF.

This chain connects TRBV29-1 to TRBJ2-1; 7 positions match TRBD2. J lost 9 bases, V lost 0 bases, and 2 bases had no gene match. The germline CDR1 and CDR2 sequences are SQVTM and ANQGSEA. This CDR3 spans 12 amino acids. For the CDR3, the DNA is TGCAGCGTTGAAGACAGCGGGGCTGAGCAGTTCTTC. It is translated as CSVEDSGAEQFF.

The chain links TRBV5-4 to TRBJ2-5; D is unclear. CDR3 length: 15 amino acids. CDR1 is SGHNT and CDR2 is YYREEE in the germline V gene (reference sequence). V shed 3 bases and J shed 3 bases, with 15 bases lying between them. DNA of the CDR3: TGTGCCAGCAGCTCCCCCACCCGGGCGAAAGAGACCCAGTACTTC. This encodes CASSSPTRAKETQYF.

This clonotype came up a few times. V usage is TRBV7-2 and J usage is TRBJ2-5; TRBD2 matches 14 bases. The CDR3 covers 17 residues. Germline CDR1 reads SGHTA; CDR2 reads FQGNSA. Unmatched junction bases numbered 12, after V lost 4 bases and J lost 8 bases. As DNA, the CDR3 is TGTGCCAGCAGCTCCACAACGGGGACTAGCGGGGGTAAAACCCAGTACTTC. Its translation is CASSSTTGTSGGKTQYF.

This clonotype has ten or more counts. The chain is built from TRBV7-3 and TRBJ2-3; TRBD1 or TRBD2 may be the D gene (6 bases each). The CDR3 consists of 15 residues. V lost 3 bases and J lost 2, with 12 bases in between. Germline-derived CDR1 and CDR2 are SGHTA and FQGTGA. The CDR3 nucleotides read TGTGCCAGCAGCTTGATCGGGGGCCTCACAGATACGCAGTATTTT. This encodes CASSLIGGLTDTQYF.

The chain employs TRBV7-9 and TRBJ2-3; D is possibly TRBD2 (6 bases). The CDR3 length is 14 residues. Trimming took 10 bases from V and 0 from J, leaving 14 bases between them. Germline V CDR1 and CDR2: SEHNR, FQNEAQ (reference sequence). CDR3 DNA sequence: TGTGCCACGAAAAGGGACTCAAGCACAGATACGCAGTATTTT. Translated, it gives CATKRDSSTDTQYF.

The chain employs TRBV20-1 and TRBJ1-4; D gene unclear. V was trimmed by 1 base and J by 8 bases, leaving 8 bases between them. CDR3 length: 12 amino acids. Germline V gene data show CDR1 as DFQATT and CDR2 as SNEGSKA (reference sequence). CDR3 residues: CSARGQDEKLFF. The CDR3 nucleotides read TGCAGTGCTAGAGGGCAGGACGAAAAACTGTTTTTT.

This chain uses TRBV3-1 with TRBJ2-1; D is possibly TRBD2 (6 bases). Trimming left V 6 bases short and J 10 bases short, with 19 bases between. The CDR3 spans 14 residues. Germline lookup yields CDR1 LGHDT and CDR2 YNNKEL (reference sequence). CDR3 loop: CASSNNKPGGEQFF. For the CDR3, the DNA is TGTGCCAGCAGTAACAACAAACCCGGAGGGGAGCAGTTCTTC.

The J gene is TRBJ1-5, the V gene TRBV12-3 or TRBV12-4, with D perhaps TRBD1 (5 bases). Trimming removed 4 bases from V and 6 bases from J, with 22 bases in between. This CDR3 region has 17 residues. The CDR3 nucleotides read TGTGCCAGCAGTTCCGGCAGAGGGACGGAATCCTTTCAGCCCCAGCATTTT. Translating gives CASSSGRGTESFQPQHF.